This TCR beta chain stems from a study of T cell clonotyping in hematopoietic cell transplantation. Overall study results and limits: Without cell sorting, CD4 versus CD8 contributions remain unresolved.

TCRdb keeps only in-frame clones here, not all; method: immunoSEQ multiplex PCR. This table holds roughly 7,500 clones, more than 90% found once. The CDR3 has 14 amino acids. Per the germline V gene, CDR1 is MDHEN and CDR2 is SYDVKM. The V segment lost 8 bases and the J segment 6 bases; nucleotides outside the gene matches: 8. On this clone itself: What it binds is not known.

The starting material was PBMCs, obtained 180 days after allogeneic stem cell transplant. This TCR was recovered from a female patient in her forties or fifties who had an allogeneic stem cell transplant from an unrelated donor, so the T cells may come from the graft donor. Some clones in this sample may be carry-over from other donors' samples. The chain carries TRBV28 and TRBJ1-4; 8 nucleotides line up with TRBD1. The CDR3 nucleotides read TGTGCCAGCTCGCCAGGGGGCAGGGATGAAAAACTGTTTTTT. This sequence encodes CASSPGGRDEKLFF. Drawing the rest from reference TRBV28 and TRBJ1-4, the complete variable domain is DVKVTQSSRYLVKRTGEKVFLECVQDMDHENMFWYRQDPGLGLRLIYFSYDVKMKEKGDIPEGYSVSREKKERFSLILESASTNQTSMYLCASSPGGRDEKLFFGSGTQLSVL.